This entry lists 21 T cell receptor beta chains sequenced from one sample in a study of cytomegalovirus exposure and HLA in healthy donors. The PCR had 60 Vbeta and 13 Jbeta primers. Clones were read by immunoSEQ multiplex PCR, and TCRdb kept only the in-frame ones, dropping some. The sample lists roughly 180,000 clones; 75% to 85% were seen once. The material sequenced was PBMCs. Every receptor here comes from a young woman in good health and CMV-seropositive.

V gene TRBV6-1 combines with J gene TRBJ1-2; 12 bases map to TRBD1. CDR1 and CDR2 from the germline V gene are MNHNS and SASEGT. The CDR3 has 17 residues. V was pared by 4 bases and J by 7 bases, with 13 bases of the junction left unmatched. The CDR3 coding sequence is TGTGCCAGCAGTGTGAGCCTTCCGGGACAGGGGGCGCTTGGCTACACCTTC. Translation: CASSVSLPGQGALGYTF.

The chain uses TRBV2 and TRBJ1-5; D is unclear. Trimming pared 6 bases from V and 4 bases from J, leaving 4 bases between. From germline, CDR1 is SNHLY and CDR2 FYNNEI. The CDR3 extends over 11 amino acids. The CDR3 coding sequence is TGTGCCAGCAGCGTTAATCAGCCCCAGCATTTT. Translated: CASSVNQPQHF.

The V and J genes are TRBV9 and TRBJ1-2, with TRBD1 as a possible D gene (5 bases). Germline CDR1 reads SGDLS; CDR2 reads YYNGEE. V lost 0 bases and J 5 bases, leaving 14 bases between the germline ends. The CDR3 length is 15 residues. Here the CDR3 DNA reads TGTGCCAGCAGCGTAGGGTATCAGGGCACATATGGCTACACCTTC. Amino acids: CASSVGYQGTYGYTF.

The CDR3 region is CASSFPLGGTGELFF. CDR3 in DNA: TGCGCCAGCAGCTTCCCTCTGGGGGGCACCGGGGAGCTGTTTTTT. This chain uses TRBV5-1 with TRBJ2-2, with D perhaps TRBD2 (6 bases). V was trimmed by 2 bases and J by 4 bases, leaving 12 bases between them. From germline, CDR1 is SGHRS and CDR2 YFSETQ. The CDR3 has 15 residues.

This chain links TRBV27 with TRBJ2-7; 7 bases match TRBD1. Trimming at V came to 7 bases and at J to 2 bases, leaving 8 bases not matched to a gene. This CDR3 comprises 14 residues. Looked up from germline, CDR1 is MNHEY and CDR2 is SMNVEV (reference sequence). CDR3 nucleotides: TGTGCCAGCAAGAAAGACCAGGGGGCCTACGAGCAGTACTTC. Translation gives CASKKDQGAYEQYF.

The rearrangement uses TRBV28 and TRBJ1-2; the D is unclear. V lost 5 bases to trimming and J lost 3 bases, with 16 bases between them. The V gene's germline CDR1 is MDHEN and CDR2 SYDVKM. The CDR3 covers 15 residues. CDR3 protein: CASSAQRLVYYGYTF. CDR3 DNA: TGTGCCAGCAGTGCCCAGAGACTAGTTTACTATGGCTACACCTTC.

The DNA of the CDR3 is TGTGCCAGCTCACCACCGGGCAGTCTAGCCAAAAACATTCAGTACTTC. This encodes CASSPPGSLAKNIQYF. The chain has TRBV18 and TRBJ2-4; D call uncertain. CDR3 size: 16 residues. The germline V gene has CDR1 KGHSH and CDR2 LQKENI. V was trimmed by 0 bases and J by 0 bases, leaving 9 bases between them.

The table lists this clone with a count of one. This sequence joins TRBV19 and TRBJ1-6; 8 bases are shared with TRBD1. The CDR3 is 15 amino acids. V gave up 7 bases and J gave up 7 bases; unmatched junction bases: 9. Looked up from germline, CDR1 is LNHDA and CDR2 is SQIVND (reference sequence). The CDR3 sequence is CASTPETGANSPLHF. The CDR3 DNA reads TGTGCCAGTACGCCGGAGACAGGGGCCAATTCACCCCTCCACTTT.

The rearrangement uses TRBV19 and TRBJ2-5; TRBD2 aligns across 9 bases. Trimming cost V 3 bases and J 5 bases; bases outside gene matches: 7. Germline CDR1 and CDR2: LNHDA and SQIVND (reference sequence). The CDR3 contains 15 residues. The CDR3 protein is CASSILAGVKETQYF. The CDR3 region has the DNA TGTGCCAGTAGTATTTTAGCGGGGGTGAAGGAGACCCAGTACTTC.

The chain couples TRBV6-6 to TRBJ1-4; the D is unclear. The germline V gene encodes CDR1 MNHNY and CDR2 SVGAGI (reference sequence). Trimming took off 0 bases at V and 7 bases at J, with 9 bases between the two ends. This CDR3 region has 14 residues. The CDR3 DNA follows: TGTGCCAGCAGTTACTCAAGCGTAGGTGAAAAACTGTTTTTT. This gives the protein CASSYSSVGEKLFF.

This clone was picked up one time. The V call is TRBV18, the J call TRBJ1-1; TRBD1 might be the D (6 bases). This CDR3 is built from 17 residues. Germline V gene lookup returns CDR1 KGHSH and CDR2 LQKENI. V was cut by 3 bases and J by 4 bases, with 21 bases left in between. The CDR3 region has the DNA TGTGCCAGCTCACCTCTAGGACAGAGAGGGGGGGGCACTGAAGCTTTCTTT. This gives the protein CASSPLGQRGGGTEAFF.

On this clone: The junction differs from germline at one of its ends, possibly a read error. The chain employs TRBV7-9 and TRBJ1-4; D perhaps matches TRBD1 (5 bases). The CDR3 is 12 residues long. Looked up from germline, CDR1 is SEHNR and CDR2 is FQNEAQ (reference sequence). This CDR3 reads CASSLEVTDLVF. As DNA, the CDR3 is TGTGCCAGCAGCTTAGAGGTGACAGATCTGGTCTTT.

This clone showed up just a few times. This rearrangement joins TRBV13 to TRBJ1-2, with 9 bases that match TRBD1. The V and J ends lost 4 bases and 7 bases, in that order; junction bases with no gene match: 16. This CDR3 spans 17 amino acids. CDR1 is PRHDT and CDR2 is FYEKMQ in the germline V gene (reference sequence). The CDR3 here is CASSYAADRGGSGGYTF. The CDR3 coding sequence is TGTGCCAGCAGCTACGCGGCGGACAGGGGCGGATCGGGTGGCTACACCTTC.

V gene TRBV7-3 combines with J gene TRBJ2-2; a weak D match, TRBD1 (6 bases). CDR3 size: 17 residues. Germline CDR1 is SGHTA and CDR2 is FQGTGA. The V end lost 1 base, the J end lost 4 bases, and 16 bases lay between the germline ends. This CDR3 reads CASSLNGRGVGTGELFF. In DNA, the CDR3 is TGTGCCAGCAGCTTAAACGGCAGGGGAGTAGGCACCGGGGAGCTGTTTTTT.

This rearrangement joins TRBV4-3 to TRBJ2-3; tentative D call: TRBD1 (6 bases). This CDR3 has 17 residues. Trimming removed 0 bases at V and 4 bases at J, with 17 bases between. The germline V gene has CDR1 LGHNA and CDR2 YSLEER. DNA for the CDR3: TGCGCCAGCAGCCAAGAGAGTACAGGGTTAGTTGCAGATACGCAGTATTTT. It yields the protein CASSQESTGLVADTQYF.

This clone occurred a few times. This chain uses TRBV11-2 with TRBJ2-7; possibly TRBD2 for D (7 bases). CDR1 and CDR2 from the germline V gene are SGHAT and FQNNGV. This CDR3 region has 15 residues. Trimming stripped 1 base from V and 2 bases from J, with 12 bases between. CDR3 nucleotide sequence: TGTGCCAGCAGCTTAGGGGGAGGGGGGACCTACGAGCAGTACGTC. Translation gives CASSLGGGGTYEQYV.

This sequence joins TRBV6-1 and TRBJ2-1; 10 nucleotides agree with TRBD2. CDR1 is MNHNS and CDR2 is SASEGT in the germline V gene. The junction had 10 bases not matched to a gene; V was cut back by 1 base and J by 4 bases. The length of the CDR3 is 18 residues. The CDR3 spells CASSEVLSSGGLYNEQFF. CDR3 nucleotides: TGTGCCAGCAGTGAAGTGCTGTCTAGCGGGGGCCTTTACAATGAGCAGTTCTTC.

The chain combines TRBV11-2 with TRBJ2-7; 8 bases are a match to TRBD1. The CDR3 has 14 residues. Germline CDR1 SGHAT, CDR2 FQNNGV. V was clipped by 5 bases and J by 6 bases; unmatched bases: 9. CDR3 loop: CASSPTHDRGEQYF. CDR3 nucleotide sequence: TGTGCCAGCAGCCCAACGCACGACAGGGGCGAGCAGTACTTC.

The chain recombines TRBV11-3 with TRBJ2-5; D call uncertain. The V end was cut by 5 bases, the J end by 6 bases, with 10 bases between. Germline V lookup: CDR1 SGHNT, CDR2 YENEEA. The CDR3 consists of 12 residues. The CDR3 DNA sequence: TGTGCCAGCAGCCCGGTGGAGCAGACCCAGTACTTC. This codes for CASSPVEQTQYF.

This rearrangement joins TRBV5-1 to TRBJ1-2; 7 bases line up with TRBD1. V gave up 4 bases and J gave up 7 bases; unmatched junction bases: 19. The CDR3 is 17 residues long. CDR1 and CDR2 from the germline V gene are SGHRS and YFSETQ. CDR3 bases: TGCGCCAGCAGCATGAGAGGGGCAGGGGGGATTTTAGGTGGCTACACCTTC. Translating it yields CASSMRGAGGILGGYTF.

This chain uses TRBV28 with TRBJ2-3; a possible D gene is TRBD2 (6 bases). V was clipped by 4 bases and J by 8 bases, with 19 bases between them. From germline, CDR1 is MDHEN and CDR2 SYDVKM. CDR3 length equals 15 residues. Here the CDR3 reads CASSSYPDRRGTQYF. DNA of the CDR3: TGTGCCAGCAGTTCCTATCCTGACCGGAGGGGTACGCAGTATTTT.